These T cell receptor beta chains were read from a single sample in a study of blood T cell repertoires in COVID-19. Repertoires were generated with immunoSEQ multiplex PCR, while TCRdb's copy carries only in-frame clones and drops some. This table holds 130,000 to 150,000 clones, about 90% found once. Input material: PBMCs or T cells enriched from blood (not recorded which). The receptors come from a man aged 60 to 75 who had recovered from COVID-19. CDR3s include the opening cysteine and the closing phenylalanine or tryptophan. The D gene is left open where the match is weak. Only part of the rows carry a size: once, few, many, or a class if the clone is expanded.

V	D	J	size	CDR3	DNA
TRBV25-1	TRBD2	TRBJ2-1	-	CASSEWGTSLGNNEQFF	TGTGCCAGCAGTGAATGGGGGACTAGCTTAGGGAACAATGAGCAGTTCTTC
TRBV27	TRBD1	TRBJ2-3	-	CASSSTGTGAGQYF	TGTGCCAGCAGTTCCACCGGGACAGGGGCCGGGCAGTATTTT
TRBV28	TRBD1	TRBJ1-2	-	CASSLPTGNYGYTF	TGTGCCAGCAGTTTACCGACAGGGAACTATGGCTACACCTTC
TRBV30	-	TRBJ2-1	-	CAWRSAGQFYNEQFF	TGTGCCTGGAGATCCGCAGGACAGTTCTACAATGAGCAGTTCTTC
TRBV18	-	TRBJ2-1	-	CASSPNGYSYNEQFF	TGTGCCAGCTCACCAAACGGGTATTCCTACAATGAGCAGTTCTTC
TRBV27	TRBD2	TRBJ2-1	-	CASRTAGEGYEQFF	TGTGCCAGCAGGACAGCGGGGGAGGGCTATGAGCAGTTCTTC
TRBV28	-	TRBJ1-5	-	CATTDSNQPQHF	TGTGCCACCACAGATAGCAATCAGCCCCAGCATTTT
TRBV29-1	TRBD1	TRBJ1-2	-	CSGQENYGYTF	TGCAGTGGACAGGAGAACTATGGCTACACCTTC
TRBV12-5	-	TRBJ2-2	-	CASGYRAGELFF	TGTGCTAGTGGCTACAGAGCCGGGGAGCTGTTTTTT
TRBV6-5	-	TRBJ1-4	once	CASSYSTSNEKLFF	TGTGCCAGCAGTTACTCTACTTCTAATGAAAAACTGTTTTTT
TRBV7-9	-	TRBJ2-7	few	CASSAGDTYYEQYF	TGTGCCAGCAGCGCCGGTGACACATACTACGAGCAGTACTTC
TRBV6-5	-	TRBJ1-3	-	CASRADSNSGNTIYF	TGTGCCAGCAGAGCGGACAGCAACTCTGGAAACACCATATATTTT
TRBV29-1	TRBD1	TRBJ2-7	-	CSVASRSGGTATYEQYF	TGCAGCGTTGCGAGTAGGTCCGGTGGGACAGCTACCTACGAGCAGTACTTC
TRBV29-1	TRBD1	TRBJ2-7	few	CSVGGQGLSEQYF	TGCAGCGTTGGGGGACAGGGCCTCTCGGAGCAGTACTTC
TRBV5-3	TRBD1	TRBJ2-3	-	CARSKRTGGGTDTQYF	TGTGCCAGAAGCAAAAGGACAGGGGGCGGCACAGATACGCAGTATTTT
TRBV18	-	TRBJ1-1	-	CASSPPENRATTEAFF	TGTGCCAGCTCACCACCTGAGAACAGGGCGACGACTGAAGCTTTCTTT
TRBV24-1	-	TRBJ1-5	-	CATSDPGSNQPQHF	TGTGCCACCAGTGATCCGGGATCCAATCAGCCCCAGCATTTT
TRBV19	TRBD1	TRBJ2-7	once	CASSRTGASYEQYF	TGTGCCAGTTCACGGACAGGGGCGTCCTACGAGCAGTACTTC
TRBV28	-	TRBJ1-5	-	CASSLTGWRNQPQHF	TGTGCCAGCAGTTTAACGGGGTGGCGTAATCAGCCCCAGCATTTT
TRBV28	TRBD2	TRBJ2-1	-	CASSQIAGGTYNEQFF	TGTGCCAGCAGTCAAATAGCGGGAGGGACCTACAATGAGCAGTTCTTC
TRBV2	-	TRBJ1-2	-	CASSPGNYGYTF	TGTGCCAGCAGCCCCGGGAACTATGGCTACACCTTC
TRBV5-1	TRBD2	TRBJ2-7	-	CASSFSTSGSYEQYF	TGCGCCAGCAGCTTTTCGACTAGCGGTTCCTACGAGCAGTACTTC
TRBV2	TRBD1	TRBJ1-5	once	CASRGGTVNQPQHF	TGTGCCAGCAGAGGGGGGACAGTCAATCAGCCCCAGCATTTT
TRBV7-7	-	TRBJ2-3	-	CASSPLTSGYTDTQYF	TGTGCCAGCAGCCCCTTGACTAGTGGCTACACAGATACGCAGTATTTT
TRBV7-8	-	TRBJ2-7	-	CASSPGEFEQYF	TGTGCCAGCAGCCCCGGGGAATTCGAGCAGTACTTC
TRBV10-3	TRBD1	TRBJ1-2	few	CAISGGGQGTPAYGYTF	TGTGCCATCAGCGGGGGGGGACAGGGCACCCCCGCCTATGGCTACACCTTC
TRBV12-3/TRBV12-4	TRBD1	TRBJ2-3	-	CASRPTGVNTQYF	TGTGCCAGCAGGCCTACAGGGGTCAATACGCAGTATTTT
TRBV6-1	TRBD1	TRBJ1-5	once	CASSEKDRGRNQPQHF	TGTGCCAGCAGTGAAAAGGACAGGGGACGCAATCAGCCCCAGCATTTT
TRBV5-1	TRBD2	TRBJ2-5	-	CATRAGLGQETQYF	TGCGCCACCAGAGCGGGACTAGGGCAAGAGACCCAGTACTTC
TRBV3-1/TRBV3-2	-	TRBJ2-7	once	CASSQGRRFYEQYF	TGTGCCAGCAGCCAAGGTAGGAGGTTCTACGAGCAGTACTTC
TRBV6-6	-	TRBJ1-1	-	CASPEGMNTEAFF	TGTGCCAGCCCGGAGGGAATGAACACTGAAGCTTTCTTT